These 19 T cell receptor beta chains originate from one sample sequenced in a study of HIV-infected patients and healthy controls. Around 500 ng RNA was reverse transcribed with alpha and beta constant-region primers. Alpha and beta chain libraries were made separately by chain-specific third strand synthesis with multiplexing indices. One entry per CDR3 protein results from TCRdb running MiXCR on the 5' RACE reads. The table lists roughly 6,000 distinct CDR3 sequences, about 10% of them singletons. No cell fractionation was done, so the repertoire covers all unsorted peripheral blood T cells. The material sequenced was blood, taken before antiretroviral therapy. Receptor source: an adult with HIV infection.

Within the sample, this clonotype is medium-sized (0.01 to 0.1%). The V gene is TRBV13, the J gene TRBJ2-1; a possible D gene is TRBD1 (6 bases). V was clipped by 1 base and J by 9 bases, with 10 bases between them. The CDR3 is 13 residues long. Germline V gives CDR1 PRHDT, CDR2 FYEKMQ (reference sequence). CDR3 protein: CASSLDRVPEQFF. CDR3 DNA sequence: TGTGCCAGCAGCTTAGACAGGGTGCCTGAGCAGTTCTTC.

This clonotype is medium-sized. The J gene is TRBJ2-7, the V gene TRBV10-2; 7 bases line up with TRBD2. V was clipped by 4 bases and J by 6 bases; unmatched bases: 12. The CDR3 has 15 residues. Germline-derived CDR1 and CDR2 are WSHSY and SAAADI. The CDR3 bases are TGCGCCAGCAGTGCTCAGGGCAGCGGGGTGCGCGAGCAGTACTTC. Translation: CASSAQGSGVREQYF.

CDR3 coding DNA: TGTGCCAGCAGTGCTGGCGGGGGGCGCACAGATACGCAGTATTTT. This codes for CASSAGGGRTDTQYF. The rearrangement links TRBV2 to TRBJ2-3; 8 bases line up with TRBD2. CDR1 and CDR2 (germline): SNHLY, FYNNEI. V was pared by 4 bases and J by 1 base, with 4 bases of the junction left unmatched. The CDR3 length is 15 residues.

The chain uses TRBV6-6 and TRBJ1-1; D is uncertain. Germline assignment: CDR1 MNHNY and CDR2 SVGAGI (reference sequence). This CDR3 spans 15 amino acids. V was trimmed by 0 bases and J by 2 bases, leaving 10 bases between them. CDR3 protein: CASSYSLRKNTEAFF. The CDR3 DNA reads TGTGCCAGCAGTTACTCGTTGCGGAAAAACACTGAAGCTTTCTTT.

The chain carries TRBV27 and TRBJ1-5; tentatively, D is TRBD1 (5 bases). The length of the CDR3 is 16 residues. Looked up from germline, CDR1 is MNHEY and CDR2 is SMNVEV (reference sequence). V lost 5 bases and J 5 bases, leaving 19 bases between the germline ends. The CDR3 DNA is TGTGCCAGCAGTCAAATCTCTCCATGGGGGGATCAGCCCCAGCATTTT. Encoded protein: CASSQISPWGDQPQHF.

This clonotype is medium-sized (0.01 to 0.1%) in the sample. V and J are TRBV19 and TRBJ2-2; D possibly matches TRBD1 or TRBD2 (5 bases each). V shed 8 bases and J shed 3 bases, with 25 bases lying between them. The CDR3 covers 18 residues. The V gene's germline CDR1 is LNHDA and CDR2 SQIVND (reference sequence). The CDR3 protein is CASVTAGAASWDTGELFF. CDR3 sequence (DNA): TGTGCCAGTGTTACCGCCGGGGCCGCCAGTTGGGACACCGGGGAGCTGTTTTTT.

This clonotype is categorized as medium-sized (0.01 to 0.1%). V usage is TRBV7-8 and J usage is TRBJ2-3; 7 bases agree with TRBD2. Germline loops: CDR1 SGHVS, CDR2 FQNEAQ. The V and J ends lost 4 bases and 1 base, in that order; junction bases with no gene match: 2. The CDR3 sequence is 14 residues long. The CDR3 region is CASSSREGTDTQYF. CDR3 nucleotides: TGTGCCAGCAGCTCTCGGGAGGGCACAGATACGCAGTATTTT. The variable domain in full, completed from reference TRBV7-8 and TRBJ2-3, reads GAGVSQSPRYKVAKRGQDVALRCDPISGHVSLFWYQQALGQGPEFLTYFQNEAQLDKSGLPSDRFFAERPEGSVSTLKIQRTQQEDSAVYLCASSSREGTDTQYFGPGTRLTVL.

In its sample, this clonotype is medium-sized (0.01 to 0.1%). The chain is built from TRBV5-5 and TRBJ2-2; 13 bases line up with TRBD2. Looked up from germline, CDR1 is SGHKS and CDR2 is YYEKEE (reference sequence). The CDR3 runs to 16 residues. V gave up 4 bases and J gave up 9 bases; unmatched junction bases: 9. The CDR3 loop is CASSRTSGGLFRELFF. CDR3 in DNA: TGTGCCAGCAGCCGGACTAGCGGGGGCCTCTTCCGGGAGCTGTTTTTT.

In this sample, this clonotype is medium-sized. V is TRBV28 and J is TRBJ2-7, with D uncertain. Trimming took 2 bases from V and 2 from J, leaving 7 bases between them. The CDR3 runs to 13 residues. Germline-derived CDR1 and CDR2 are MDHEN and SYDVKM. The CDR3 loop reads CASSLVSPYEQYF. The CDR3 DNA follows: TGTGCCAGCAGTTTAGTCAGCCCCTACGAGCAGTACTTC.

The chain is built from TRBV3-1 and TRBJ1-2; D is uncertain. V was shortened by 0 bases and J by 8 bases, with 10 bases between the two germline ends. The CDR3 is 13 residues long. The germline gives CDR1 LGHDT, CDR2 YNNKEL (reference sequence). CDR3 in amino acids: CASSQDAQRGYTF. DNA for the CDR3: TGTGCCAGCAGCCAAGATGCCCAGCGGGGCTACACCTTC.

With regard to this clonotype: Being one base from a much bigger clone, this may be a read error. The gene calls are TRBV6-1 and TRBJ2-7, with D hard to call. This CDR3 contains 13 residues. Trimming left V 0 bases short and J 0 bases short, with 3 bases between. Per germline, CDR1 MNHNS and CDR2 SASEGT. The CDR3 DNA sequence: TGTGCCAGCAGTGAAGCTATCTCCTACGAGCAGTACTTC. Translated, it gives CASSEAISYEQYF.

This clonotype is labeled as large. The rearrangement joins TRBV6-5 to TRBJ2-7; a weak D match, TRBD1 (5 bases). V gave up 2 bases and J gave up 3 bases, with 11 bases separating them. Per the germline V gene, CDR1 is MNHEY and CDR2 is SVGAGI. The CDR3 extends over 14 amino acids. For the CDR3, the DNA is TGTGCCAGCAGTTACGGGGCACAGCTCTACGAGCAGTACTTC. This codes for CASSYGAQLYEQYF.

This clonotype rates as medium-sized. CDR3 coding DNA: TGTGCCAGCAGCTCCGCCAGGGGGAATCAGCCCCAGCATTTT. Amino acids: CASSSARGNQPQHF. This sequence joins TRBV7-9 and TRBJ1-5; 7 bases map to TRBD1. The V segment lost 4 bases and the J segment 4 bases; nucleotides outside the gene matches: 4. The germline V gene has CDR1 SEHNR and CDR2 FQNEAQ (reference sequence). This CDR3 is 14 amino acids long. Based on the CDR3 plus reference TRBV7-9 and TRBJ1-5, the full variable domain is DTGVSQNPRHKITKRGQNVTFRCDPISEHNRLYWYRQTLGQGPEFLTYFQNEAQLEKSRLLSDRFSAERPKGSFSTLEIQRTEQGDSAMYLCASSSARGNQPQHFGDGTRLSIL.

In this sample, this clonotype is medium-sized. The CDR3 sequence is CASSRAGTGGADGYTF. Here the CDR3 DNA reads TGTGCCAGCAGCCGCGCCGGGACAGGGGGCGCGGATGGCTACACCTTC. The genes are TRBV4-2 and TRBJ1-2; the match to TRBD1 covers 12 bases. Germline lookup yields CDR1 LGHNA and CDR2 YNFKEQ. V lost 4 bases and J lost 6; bases outside the gene matches: 9. The CDR3 spans 16 residues.

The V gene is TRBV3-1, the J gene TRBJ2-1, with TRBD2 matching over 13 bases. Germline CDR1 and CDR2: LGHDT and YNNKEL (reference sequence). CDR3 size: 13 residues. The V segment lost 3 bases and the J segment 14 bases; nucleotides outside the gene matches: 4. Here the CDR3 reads CASSQSLAGGEFF. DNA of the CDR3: TGTGCCAGCAGCCAGTCACTAGCGGGGGGGGAGTTCTTC.

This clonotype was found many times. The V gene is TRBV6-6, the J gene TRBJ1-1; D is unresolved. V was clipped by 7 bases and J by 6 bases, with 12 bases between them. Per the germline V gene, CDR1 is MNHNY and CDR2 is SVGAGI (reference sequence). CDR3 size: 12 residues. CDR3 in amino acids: CASTLKWAEAFF. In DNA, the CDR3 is TGTGCCAGCACCCTAAAATGGGCTGAAGCTTTCTTT.

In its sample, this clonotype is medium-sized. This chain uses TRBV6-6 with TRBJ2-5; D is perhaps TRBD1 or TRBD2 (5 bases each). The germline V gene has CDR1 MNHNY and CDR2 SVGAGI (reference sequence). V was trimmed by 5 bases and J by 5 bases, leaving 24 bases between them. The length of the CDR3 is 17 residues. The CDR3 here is CASSEWEPGPPSETQYF. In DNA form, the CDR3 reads TGTGCCAGCAGTGAATGGGAGCCGGGGCCGCCTTCGGAGACCCAGTACTTC.

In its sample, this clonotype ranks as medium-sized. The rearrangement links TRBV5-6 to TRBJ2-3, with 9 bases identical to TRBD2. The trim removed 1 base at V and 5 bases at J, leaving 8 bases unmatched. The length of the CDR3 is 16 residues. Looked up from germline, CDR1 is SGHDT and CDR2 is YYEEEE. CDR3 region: CASSLLGGGAGDTQYF. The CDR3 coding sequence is TGTGCCAGCAGCTTGTTAGGCGGGGGGGCAGGAGATACGCAGTATTTT.

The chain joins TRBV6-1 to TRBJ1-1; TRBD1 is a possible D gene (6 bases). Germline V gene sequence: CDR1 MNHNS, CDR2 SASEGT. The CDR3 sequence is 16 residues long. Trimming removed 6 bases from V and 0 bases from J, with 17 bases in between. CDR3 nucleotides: TGTGCCAGCAGGGACGCCAGGGGCGCTCTGAACACTGAAGCTTTCTTT. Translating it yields CASRDARGALNTEAFF.